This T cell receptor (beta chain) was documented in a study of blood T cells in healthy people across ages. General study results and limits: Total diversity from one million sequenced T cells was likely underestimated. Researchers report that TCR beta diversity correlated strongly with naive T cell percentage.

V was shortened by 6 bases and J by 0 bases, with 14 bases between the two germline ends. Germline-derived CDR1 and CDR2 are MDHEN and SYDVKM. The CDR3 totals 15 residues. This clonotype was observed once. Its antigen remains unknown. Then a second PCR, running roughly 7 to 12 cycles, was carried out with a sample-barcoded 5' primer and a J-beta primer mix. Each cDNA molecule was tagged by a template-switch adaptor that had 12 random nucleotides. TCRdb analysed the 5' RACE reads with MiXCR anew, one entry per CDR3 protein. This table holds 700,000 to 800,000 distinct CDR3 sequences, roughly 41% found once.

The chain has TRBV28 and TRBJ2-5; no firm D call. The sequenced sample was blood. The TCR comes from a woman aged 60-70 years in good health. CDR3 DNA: TGTGCCAGCAGCCTCGACACACTGTACCAAGAGACCCAGTACTTC. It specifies CASSLDTLYQETQYF.